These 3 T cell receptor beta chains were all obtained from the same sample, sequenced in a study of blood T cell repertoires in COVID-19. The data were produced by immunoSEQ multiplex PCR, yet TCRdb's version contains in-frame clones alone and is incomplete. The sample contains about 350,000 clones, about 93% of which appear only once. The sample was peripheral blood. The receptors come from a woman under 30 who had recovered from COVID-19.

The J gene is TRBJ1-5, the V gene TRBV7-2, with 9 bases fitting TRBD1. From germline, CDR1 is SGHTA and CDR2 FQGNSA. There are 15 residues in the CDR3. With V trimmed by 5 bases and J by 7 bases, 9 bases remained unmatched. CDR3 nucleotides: TGTGCCAGCAGCGCCGGGACAGGGACTCCCCAGCCCCAGCATTTT. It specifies CASSAGTGTPQPQHF.

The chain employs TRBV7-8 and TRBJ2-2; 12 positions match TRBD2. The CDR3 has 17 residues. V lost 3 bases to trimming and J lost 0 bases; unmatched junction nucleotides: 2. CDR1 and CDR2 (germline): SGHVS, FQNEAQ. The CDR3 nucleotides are TGTGCCAGCAGCTTGGGACTAGCGGGCCCGAACACCGGGGAGCTGTTTTTT. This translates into CASSLGLAGPNTGELFF.

The CDR3 DNA sequence: TGTGCCAGTAATTTCGAGGGCAATCAGCCCCAGCATTTT. Protein product: CASNFEGNQPQHF. V is TRBV19 and J is TRBJ1-5; unclear D gene. Germline-derived CDR1 and CDR2 are LNHDA and SQIVND (reference sequence). This CDR3 contains 13 residues. The V and J ends lost 7 bases and 2 bases respectively, with 9 bases between them.